The rows below give T cell receptor beta chains drawn from one sample of a study of cytomegalovirus exposure and HLA in healthy donors. Repertoires were generated with immunoSEQ multiplex PCR, while TCRdb's copy carries only in-frame clones and drops some. Of 150,000 to 200,000 clones in the sample, 86% are singletons; the top ten hold approximately 2.4%. The sample consisted of PBMCs. These receptors were collected from a young woman in good health and CMV-seronegative. CDR3s include the opening cysteine and the closing phenylalanine or tryptophan. D genes are given only for firm matches. Rows may omit the clone size; those that give it use once, few, many or a size class.

DNA | CDR3 | D | J | size | V
TGTGCCAGCAGCTTGGGCAGGGGACGTTTGGGATATGGCTACACCTTC | CASSLGRGRLGYGYTF | . | TRBJ1-2 | . | TRBV5-6
TGTGCCAGCAGCCCCCAGGGCACAGATACGCAGTATTTT | CASSPQGTDTQYF | . | TRBJ2-3 | . | TRBV7-9
TGCACCAGCAGCCAAGATCATAGGGGTCGTTATGGCTACACCTTC | CTSSQDHRGRYGYTF | . | TRBJ1-2 | few | TRBV1
TGTGCCTGGAGTGCGATCCAGGGTGGCTACACCTTC | CAWSAIQGGYTF | . | TRBJ1-2 | few | TRBV30
TGTGCCAGCAGCCCCTTACCGGGGACAGATACGCAGTATTTT | CASSPLPGTDTQYF | . | TRBJ2-3 | . | TRBV27
TGTGCCAGCTCACCACGCCTGGACGGGGTCTCCTACGAGCAGTACTTC | CASSPRLDGVSYEQYF | . | TRBJ2-7 | . | TRBV18
TGTGCCAGCAGTAAGGACAAATACTCCTACGAGCAGTACTTC | CASSKDKYSYEQYF | . | TRBJ2-7 | . | TRBV6-1
TGTGCCAGCAGCCTAGACAGGGGGGTTACCTACGAGCAGTACTTC | CASSLDRGVTYEQYF | TRBD1 | TRBJ2-7 | . | TRBV13
TGCGCCAGCAGCTTGGGCGGGGCTAACTACGAGCAGTACTTC | CASSLGGANYEQYF | . | TRBJ2-7 | . | TRBV5-1
TGTGCCAGCAGCGGGGCCAACTACAATGAGCAGTTCTTC | CASSGANYNEQFF | . | TRBJ2-1 | . | TRBV7-9
TGTGCCAGCAGCGAAGGACAGGGATATAGCAATCAGCCCCAGCATTTT | CASSEGQGYSNQPQHF | TRBD1 | TRBJ1-5 | . | TRBV9
TGTGCCAGCAGCTTAACGTCGGTCGAGCAGTACTTC | CASSLTSVEQYF | . | TRBJ2-7 | few | TRBV7-8
TGTGCCAGCAGCTTACGGGACTCCCCTCGCGGCAATGAGCAGTTCTTC | CASSLRDSPRGNEQFF | . | TRBJ2-1 | . | TRBV7-9
TGCGCCAGCAGCGTAGAACAGGGAGGGGATTCACCCCTCCACTTT | CASSVEQGGDSPLHF | . | TRBJ1-6 | . | TRBV5-1
TGTGCCAGCAGCTTGGGGGGGACTAGCGGGAACACCGGGGAGCTGTTTTTT | CASSLGGTSGNTGELFF | TRBD2 | TRBJ2-2 | . | TRBV11-2
TGTGCCAGCAGCCCGGGACTATACAACACCGGGGAGCTGTTTTTT | CASSPGLYNTGELFF | TRBD2 | TRBJ2-2 | . | TRBV6-5
TGCGCCAGCAGCGGCCGGAACACTGAAGCTTTCTTT | CASSGRNTEAFF | . | TRBJ1-1 | . | TRBV5-1
TGTGCCAGCAGCGTAGCGGGAGGGCCGACCTACGAGCAGTACTTC | CASSVAGGPTYEQYF | TRBD2 | TRBJ2-7 | . | TRBV9
TGTGCCAGCAGCCCTACCCGCGCCGGGGAGCTGTTTTTT | CASSPTRAGELFF | . | TRBJ2-2 | once | TRBV27
TGCAGCGTTGAAGGGGGACCCACGGGGGCCCAGTACTTC | CSVEGGPTGAQYF | . | TRBJ2-5 | . | TRBV29-1
TGTGCCAGCAGTTTAACTAGCGGGAGCCTATTGAATGAGCAGTTCTTC | CASSLTSGSLLNEQFF | TRBD2 | TRBJ2-1 | . | TRBV27
TGTGCCAGCAGGTTCACAGGGTCACCGGGCAATGAGCAGTTCTTC | CASRFTGSPGNEQFF | . | TRBJ2-1 | . | TRBV28
TGCGCCAGCAGTGAGCCCAGGGGCGGATCAGATACGCAGTATTTT | CASSEPRGGSDTQYF | . | TRBJ2-3 | . | TRBV10-2
TGTGCCAGCAGCTTAAGAGGGACTAGCGGGTTCACAGATACGCAGTATTTT | CASSLRGTSGFTDTQYF | TRBD2 | TRBJ2-3 | . | TRBV7-2
TGTGCCAGCAGCGACCTAGAGGGGGCTGGGGCCAACGTCCTGACTTTC | CASSDLEGAGANVLTF | . | TRBJ2-6 | . | TRBV11-2
TGTGCCAGCAGGCAACAGGGGTTTGGCTACACCTTC | CASRQQGFGYTF | TRBD1 | TRBJ1-2 | . | TRBV6-5
TGTGCCAGCAGCTTGACAGGGGGCGCGTGGACTGAAGCTTTCTTT | CASSLTGGAWTEAFF | TRBD1 | TRBJ1-1 | . | TRBV7-3
TGTGCCAGCAGCTTCCGACCGGACAGCAGCTCTTCGCCCCAGCATTTT | CASSFRPDSSSSPQHF | . | TRBJ1-5 | . | TRBV5-6
TGTGCCACCAGCAGAGTATCCGGGGAGCTGTTTTTT | CATSRVSGELFF | . | TRBJ2-2 | . | TRBV15
TGTGCCAGCAGCCCGACAGGGATCTCTGGAAACACCATATATTTT | CASSPTGISGNTIYF | TRBD1 | TRBJ1-3 | . | TRBV6-5
TGTGCCAGCAGCCAAGGACAGGGGGCACGGCAGCCCCAGCATTTT | CASSQGQGARQPQHF | TRBD1 | TRBJ1-5 | . | TRBV2
TGTGCCAGCAGTTTTCGTCAATCGGGGACAGGGGGCCACTATGGCTACACCTTC | CASSFRQSGTGGHYGYTF | TRBD1 | TRBJ1-2 | few | TRBV27
TGCGCCAGCAGCTTTCAACAGGGTGACTACGAGCAGTACTTC | CASSFQQGDYEQYF | . | TRBJ2-7 | . | TRBV5-1
TGTGCCTGGAGCCCGGCTTGGGGAGAACATGAAGCTTTCTTT | CAWSPAWGEHEAFF | . | TRBJ1-1 | . | TRBV30
TGTGCCAGCAGGGCTGATAACAGAATCACAGATACGCAGTATTTT | CASRADNRITDTQYF | . | TRBJ2-3 | . | TRBV6-6
TGTGCCAGCAGTATTGGACAGGGACCTGGAAACACCATATATTTT | CASSIGQGPGNTIYF | TRBD1 | TRBJ1-3 | . | TRBV2
TGTGCCAGCTCACCCCTATCGGATTCACCCCTCCACTTT | CASSPLSDSPLHF | . | TRBJ1-6 | . | TRBV18
TGTGCCAGCAGTGATAGTAGCTATGGCTACACCTTC | CASSDSSYGYTF | . | TRBJ1-2 | few | TRBV6-1
TGTGCCAGCACCCCTCACAACCCGCGGGGCGGGGAAGACTACGAGCAGTACTTC | CASTPHNPRGGEDYEQYF | . | TRBJ2-7 | . | TRBV27